Below are 18 T cell receptor beta chains sequenced from a single sample in a study of patients and donors after allogeneic stem cell transplantation. TCRdb re-derived calls from the RT-PCR reads in MiXCR, one entry per CDR3 protein. The sample lists more than 150,000 distinct CDR3 sequences; about 24% were seen once. The sequencing input was blood, either unsorted or a sorted T cell fraction (not recorded which). The receptors here all came from a human donor who was either an allogeneic HSCT recipient or a stem cell or donor lymphocyte infusion donor (not recorded which). It is not recorded whose cells these are; they may come from a transplant donor.

Only a few counts were recorded for this clonotype. V and J are TRBV24-1 and TRBJ2-3; 12 bases map to TRBD2. V was clipped by 4 bases and J by 6 bases; unmatched bases: 4. Germline V gene lookup returns CDR1 KGHDR and CDR2 SFDVKD. The CDR3 runs 15 residues. CDR3: CATSDPGLAGDTQYF. The DNA of the CDR3 is TGTGCCACCAGTGACCCGGGACTAGCGGGCGATACGCAGTATTTT.

The rearrangement joins TRBV27 to TRBJ2-1; 8 nucleotides align to TRBD2. Trimming took 5 bases from V and 4 from J; bases not matched to a gene: 7. Germline V lookup: CDR1 MNHEY, CDR2 SMNVEV (reference sequence). CDR3 length equals 15 residues. The CDR3 DNA is TGTGCCAGCAGTCCCGGGACTAGTGCGTACAATGAGCAGTTCTTC. Amino acids: CASSPGTSAYNEQFF.

This clonotype has a handful of counts. The rearrangement uses TRBV30 and TRBJ1-4; no clear D gene. CDR1 and CDR2 (germline): GTSNPN, SVGIG (reference sequence). Trimming removed 8 bases at V and 5 bases at J, with 12 bases between. The CDR3 is 12 residues long. CDR3 sequence reads: CATYAQNEKLFF. The DNA of the CDR3 is TGTGCCACCTACGCCCAGAATGAAAAACTGTTTTTT.

Here the CDR3 DNA reads TGTGCCAGCAGCCTCCTACTAGCGGGAGTCCCAGATACGCAGTATTTT. Translating it yields CASSLLLAGVPDTQYF. The chain has TRBV7-9 and TRBJ2-3; 11 nucleotides agree with TRBD2. The ends lost 5 bases at V and 4 bases at J; junction bases unmatched: 8. The germline V gene has CDR1 SEHNR and CDR2 FQNEAQ (reference sequence). The CDR3 spans 16 residues.

This clonotype has a count of ten or more. V gene TRBV20-1 combines with J gene TRBJ1-2; D is unclear. The CDR3 is made up of 13 amino acids. V lost 0 bases to trimming and J lost 3 bases, with 8 bases between them. CDR1 DFQATT and CDR2 SNEGSKA come from the germline V gene (reference sequence). In DNA form, the CDR3 reads TGCAGTGCTAGAGAAGGAACAGACTATGGCTACACCTTC. Translated, it gives CSAREGTDYGYTF.

The J gene is TRBJ1-3, the V gene TRBV20-1; D not resolved. CDR3 length equals 13 residues. Germline CDR1 reads DFQATT; CDR2 reads SNEGSKA (reference sequence). V dropped 5 bases and J dropped 0 bases, with 8 bases sitting between them. CDR3 nucleotides: TGCAGTGCTCCACAGAGCTCTGGAAACACCATATATTTT. Translation: CSAPQSSGNTIYF.

The V and J genes are TRBV6-1 and TRBJ1-1; possible D gene TRBD1, 5 bases. The CDR3 totals 15 residues. Deletions cut 6 bases from V and 0 bases from J, with 14 bases between. Per germline, CDR1 MNHNS and CDR2 SASEGT. The CDR3 DNA follows: TGTGCCAGCAGCCAAACCGGGACTTTGAACACTGAAGCTTTCTTT. It is translated as CASSQTGTLNTEAFF.

This clonotype was recorded a few times. This chain joins TRBV20-1 and TRBJ1-2; no reliable D call. V lost 3 bases and J lost 0, with 8 bases in between. Germline assignment: CDR1 DFQATT and CDR2 SNEGSKA (reference sequence). There are 13 residues in the CDR3. Here the CDR3 reads CSARSGSNYGYTF. The CDR3 DNA sequence: TGCAGTGCTAGGTCCGGATCTAACTATGGCTACACCTTC.

The chain has TRBV7-9 and TRBJ1-1; no firm D call. CDR1 is SEHNR and CDR2 is FQNEAQ in the germline V gene (reference sequence). CDR3 length: 13 amino acids. V was pared by 7 bases and J by 5 bases, with 14 bases between. For the CDR3, the DNA is TGTGCCAGCACCACCCTAGGGCTTACTGAAGCTTTCTTT. Protein product: CASTTLGLTEAFF.

The gene calls are TRBV7-6 and TRBJ2-2; D may be TRBD1 (5 bases). The CDR3 runs to 16 residues. Trimming cost V 5 bases and J 5 bases, with 18 bases left between them. The V gene's germline CDR1 is SGHVS and CDR2 FNYEAQ. The CDR3 DNA is TGTGCCAGCAGCCTCCCCGGGCAGGGCTGGACCGGGGAGCTGTTTTTT. The encoded protein is CASSLPGQGWTGELFF.

This CDR3 reads CASSRRFNPVNTEAFF. The CDR3 DNA is TGTGCCAGCAGTCGCCGGTTTAACCCAGTAAACACTGAAGCTTTCTTT. The chain is built from TRBV7-2 and TRBJ1-1, with D unresolved. The V end lost 6 bases, the J end lost 2 bases, and 19 bases lay between the germline ends. The germline CDR1 and CDR2 sequences are SGHTA and FQGNSA. The CDR3 runs to 16 residues.

This clonotype has more than one count but fewer than ten. The chain has TRBV4-2 and TRBJ1-5; D is unclear. V was pared by 0 bases and J by 9 bases, with 15 bases between. This CDR3 is built from 15 residues. Germline V CDR1 and CDR2: LGHNA, YNFKEQ. The CDR3 here is CASSQESRGLGPQHF. The CDR3 DNA is TGTGCCAGCAGCCAAGAGTCTCGGGGTCTTGGGCCCCAGCATTTT.

The genes are TRBV6-6 and TRBJ2-7; D assignment may be TRBD1 or TRBD2 (5 bases each). Germline V lookup: CDR1 MNHNY, CDR2 SVGAGI (reference sequence). V lost 2 bases and J lost 0, with 14 bases in between. The CDR3 length is 16 residues. The CDR3 reads CASSYSFGASSYEQYF. Here the CDR3 DNA reads TGTGCCAGCAGTTACAGTTTCGGGGCTAGCTCCTACGAGCAGTACTTC.

The rearrangement joins TRBV6-6 to TRBJ1-1, with a tentative D call TRBD1 (5 bases). Germline values: CDR1 MNHNY, CDR2 SVGAGI (reference sequence). Between the trimmed V and J ends, which lost 8 bases and 3 bases, there was a span of 16 bases. The CDR3 contains 14 residues. CDR3 nucleotide sequence: TGTGCCAGCTCATCTTCCCGGGGGGACACTGAAGCTTTCTTT. Its protein is CASSSSRGDTEAFF.

This clonotype showed up just a few times. The V call is TRBV4-3, the J call TRBJ2-1; tentative D call: TRBD1 (6 bases). Germline V lookup: CDR1 LGHNA, CDR2 YSLEER. Trimming shortened V by 1 base and J by 4 bases, and 11 bases separated the two germline ends. The CDR3 is 15 amino acids. For the CDR3, the DNA is TGCGCCAGCAGCCAAGCGAGGGGGTATTACAATGAGCAGTTCTTC. It translates to CASSQARGYYNEQFF.

This clonotype has a handful of counts. The chain is built from TRBV7-2 and TRBJ2-5; D is undetermined. The V end lost 6 bases, the J end lost 0 bases, and 11 bases lay between the germline ends. Germline V gene sequence: CDR1 SGHTA, CDR2 FQGNSA. The CDR3 sequence is 14 residues long. CDR3 loop: CASRREAYQETQYF. As DNA, the CDR3 is TGTGCCAGCAGAAGGGAAGCGTACCAAGAGACCCAGTACTTC.

V is TRBV12-3 or TRBV12-4 and J is TRBJ1-5; TRBD1 might be the D (5 bases). V dropped 6 bases and J dropped 6 bases, with 15 bases sitting between them. The CDR3 runs 14 residues. The CDR3 DNA reads as TGTGCCAGCAGGCAAGACAGCTACAGTCAGCCCCAGCATTTT. Protein sequence: CASRQDSYSQPQHF.

This clonotype turned up a few times. V usage is TRBV12-3 or TRBV12-4 and J usage is TRBJ1-5; possibly TRBD1 for D (6 bases). Trimming removed 3 bases from V and 2 bases from J, with 14 bases in between. The CDR3 spans 16 residues. The CDR3 DNA sequence: TGTGCCAGCAGTTTTCACAGGGAAAGGGGCAATCAGCCCCAGCATTTT. Translation gives CASSFHRERGNQPQHF.